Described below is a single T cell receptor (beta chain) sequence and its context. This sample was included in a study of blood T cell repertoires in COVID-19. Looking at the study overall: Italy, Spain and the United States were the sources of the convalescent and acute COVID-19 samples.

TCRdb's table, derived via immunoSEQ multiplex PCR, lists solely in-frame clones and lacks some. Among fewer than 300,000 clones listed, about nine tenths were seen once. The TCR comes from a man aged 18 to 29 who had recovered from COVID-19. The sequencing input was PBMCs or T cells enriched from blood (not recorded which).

CDR3: CASGFGGFGGSEQYF. DNA of the CDR3: TGTGCTAGTGGTTTCGGGGGGTTTGGGGGATCCGAGCAGTACTTC. The chain joins TRBV12-5 to TRBJ2-7; 7 bases match TRBD2. The CDR3 contains 15 residues. Germline lookup yields CDR1 LGHNT and CDR2 FRNRAP. The ends lost 3 bases at V and 6 bases at J; junction bases unmatched: 11.